Each of the 5 T cell receptor beta chains below was sequenced from the same sample in a study of Ad26.COV2.S vaccination and SARS-CoV-2 variants (dated by TCRdb to 2020 to 2023). Per the publication, the time point label means: individuals recovered from natural SARS-CoV-2 infection. The library came from the immunoSEQ multiplex PCR assay. Sourced from immuneACCESS, this table was stored by TCRdb with only in-frame sequences that have V and J called. A share of the clones is absent; for the studies checked, an unresolved V gene accounts for under half, and the remainder has no known explanation. For this sample there are 180,000 or so clones; roughly 85% appear just once. Jointly, the top ten make up 5.5% to 6% of the sample. Sequenced here: peripheral blood, sampled after recovery from COVID-19. These receptors all come from a human donor who had recovered from COVID-19.

The rearrangement uses TRBV7-9 and TRBJ1-5; D gene uncertain. The CDR3 has 15 residues. V was trimmed by 4 bases and J by 1 base, leaving 11 bases between them. From germline, CDR1 is SEHNR and CDR2 FQNEAQ (reference sequence). The CDR3 reads CASSSGVPSNQPQHF. The CDR3 DNA sequence: TGTGCCAGCAGCTCGGGCGTTCCCAGCAATCAGCCCCAGCATTTT.

The V call is TRBV11-1, the J call TRBJ2-3; 8 bases are a match to TRBD2. The V gene end was trimmed by 5 bases and the J gene end by 1 base; junction bases not matched to a gene: 8. The CDR3 spans 16 residues. CDR1 is SGHAT, CDR2 FQDESV, per germline (reference sequence). Here the CDR3 reads CASSLERGSRTDTQYF. Here the CDR3 DNA reads TGTGCCAGCAGCCTAGAGCGGGGGAGCCGCACAGATACGCAGTATTTT.

The chain carries TRBV19 and TRBJ2-5, with D tentatively TRBD1 (5 bases). The germline CDR1 and CDR2 sequences are LNHDA and SQIVND (reference sequence). V dropped 0 bases and J dropped 5 bases, with 16 bases sitting between them. The CDR3 extends over 16 amino acids. This chain's CDR3 is CASSIDLRGNAETQYF. The CDR3 region has the DNA TGTGCCAGTAGTATAGACTTAAGGGGTAATGCGGAGACCCAGTACTTC. The full variable domain, completed using reference TRBV19 and TRBJ2-5, is DGGITQSPKYLFRKEGQNVTLSCEQNLNHDAMYWYRQDPGQGLRLIYYSQIVNDFQKGDIAEGYSVSREKKESFPLTVTSAQKNPTAFYLCASSIDLRGNAETQYFGPGTRLLVL.

The chain has TRBV29-1 and TRBJ1-1; D call uncertain. The CDR3 covers 13 residues. V was pared by 8 bases and J by 2 bases, with 15 bases between. CDR1 SQVTM and CDR2 ANQGSEA come from the germline V gene. In DNA, the CDR3 is TGCAGCTATAGGGTTCCTCTCAACACTGAAGCTTTCTTT. It translates to CSYRVPLNTEAFF.

The chain carries TRBV5-6 and TRBJ1-1; D gene ambiguous. With 0 bases removed from V and 0 bases from J, the gap between germline ends came to 9 bases. Germline assignment: CDR1 SGHDT and CDR2 YYEEEE. There are 15 residues in the CDR3. DNA for the CDR3: TGTGCCAGCAGCTTGGGGGTCAGTATGAACACTGAAGCTTTCTTT. Translating it yields CASSLGVSMNTEAFF.